The entry below gives a single TCR beta chain sequence along with its context. The target antigen is unknown. CDR1 and CDR2 (germline): SGHRS, YFSETQ. Trimming cost V 4 bases and J 1 base; bases outside gene matches: 6. There are 16 residues in the CDR3. This sample is drawn from a study of lymphopenia after photon versus proton radiotherapy. Sequencing was performed with immunoSEQ multiplex PCR; in TCRdb, only in-frame clones are kept and a portion is missing. Altogether tens of thousands of clones are present, around 86% being singletons, with the ten largest covering over 20%. Overall study findings and caveats: Post-nadir diversity loss with photons came from oligoclonal expansion, particularly CD8+ Temra cells. Authors raise, but do not show, better survival with proton therapy. Post-nadir TCR diversity decline inversely tracked overall survival among those who died. Relative stability marked proton patients; photon patients lost diversity and naive cells.

The sample in question was peripheral blood, obtained from a patient treated with proton-based radiotherapy. The chain employs TRBV5-1 and TRBJ1-4; 8 nucleotides agree with TRBD1. The clonotype originates from a woman in her 70s with pancreatic cancer. CDR3 protein: CASSKLTGGTNEKLFF. CDR3 nucleotides: TGCGCCAGCAGCAAACTTACAGGGGGAACTAATGAAAAACTGTTTTTT.